The 16 T cell receptor beta chains in this list originate from one sample, sequenced in a study of a mutant IDH1 vaccine in newly diagnosed glioma. Profiling relied on immunoSEQ multiplex PCR, and the TCRdb table lists in-frame clones only, not all of them. The sample holds about 32,000 clones; around 80% are singletons and the top ten take 3.2%. Described time point: week 35, safety follow-up. The investigators gave 300 ug of mutant IDH1 20-mer peptide in each vaccine dose, together with topical imiquimod. Their specific antigens are unknown. This material consisted of PBMCs, taken from a glioma patient whose treatment included an IDH1 peptide vaccine. The receptors come from a middle-aged man with glioma. Some clones in this sample may be carry-over from other donors' samples.

This chain connects TRBV5-6 to TRBJ1-6, with TRBD1 matching over 7 bases. Germline lookup yields CDR1 SGHDT and CDR2 YYEEEE. Trimming at V came to 2 bases and at J to 2 bases, leaving 4 bases not matched to a gene. This CDR3 is 16 amino acids long. The CDR3 DNA sequence: TGTGCCAGCAGCTTCGACAGGGCCACCTATAATTCACCCCTCCACTTT. This gives the protein CASSFDRATYNSPLHF.

A single count supports this clone. V is TRBV7-9 and J is TRBJ1-4, with D uncertain. There are 12 residues in the CDR3. Germline V gene lookup returns CDR1 SEHNR and CDR2 FQNEAQ (reference sequence). Trimming took off 3 bases at V and 5 bases at J, with 4 bases between the two ends. The CDR3 bases are TGTGCCAGCAGCTTCGGAAATGAAAAACTGTTTTTT. This translates into CASSFGNEKLFF.

The chain links TRBV18 to TRBJ1-1; unclear D gene. Looked up from germline, CDR1 is KGHSH and CDR2 is LQKENI. The CDR3 is made up of 13 amino acids. The V end was cut by 2 bases, the J end by 3 bases, with 7 bases between. The DNA of the CDR3 is TGTGCCAGCTCACCAGGCAGAGACACTGAAGCTTTCTTT. It yields the protein CASSPGRDTEAFF.

CDR3 DNA: TGTGCCAGCAGCCAAGTCGTGGGGGGGGAGCTTAACTATGGCTACACCTTC. Protein sequence: CASSQVVGGELNYGYTF. This chain joins TRBV4-2 and TRBJ1-2, with D possibly TRBD1 on 5 matching bases. V gave up 1 base and J gave up 1 base, with 16 bases separating them. CDR3 size: 17 residues. The germline V gene has CDR1 LGHNA and CDR2 YNFKEQ.

V gene TRBV19 combines with J gene TRBJ1-1; 11 bases line up with TRBD1. The V segment lost 5 bases and the J segment 6 bases; nucleotides outside the gene matches: 8. The CDR3 length is 15 residues. CDR1 is LNHDA and CDR2 is SQIVND in the germline V gene (reference sequence). CDR3 bases: TGTGCCAGTAGTCACCCGGGACAGGGGGTTTCTGAAGCTTTCTTT. Amino acid sequence: CASSHPGQGVSEAFF.

A single count supports this clone. The chain has TRBV6-6 and TRBJ1-6; TRBD1 agrees at 7 bases. The trim removed 6 bases at V and 6 bases at J, leaving 2 bases unmatched. The germline V gene has CDR1 MNHNY and CDR2 SVGAGI (reference sequence). The CDR3 runs 13 residues. This chain's CDR3 is CASRGTANSPLHF. The CDR3 region has the DNA TGTGCCAGCAGGGGGACAGCTAATTCACCCCTCCACTTT.

V is TRBV7-9 and J is TRBJ1-5, with 9 bases identical to TRBD1. Germline CDR1 SEHNR, CDR2 FQNEAQ (reference sequence). CDR3 length: 15 amino acids. Trimming cost V 6 bases and J 4 bases; bases outside gene matches: 7. DNA for the CDR3: TGTGCCAGCAGTCATACCGGGACAGGGAATCAGCCCCAGCATTTT. The encoded protein is CASSHTGTGNQPQHF. The full variable domain, rest sourced from reference TRBV7-9 and TRBJ1-5, is DTGVSQNPRHKITKRGQNVTFRCDPISEHNRLYWYRQTLGQGPEFLTYFQNEAQLEKSRLLSDRFSAERPKGSFSTLEIQRTEQGDSAMYLCASSHTGTGNQPQHFGDGTRLSIL.

The rearrangement links TRBV23-1 to TRBJ1-1; tentatively, D is TRBD1 (6 bases). TRBV23-1 is noted as an ORF with a role that remains uncertain. V lost 3 bases to trimming and J lost 4 bases, with 15 bases between them. The CDR3 loop spans 15 amino acids. DNA of the CDR3: TGCGCCAGCAGTCAGCAGGGGCTTAAAGCCACTGAAGCTTTCTTT. It translates to CASSQQGLKATEAFF.

The CDR3 nucleotides are TGTGCCAGCAGCGAATTCATAGGGCGCGACACTGAAGCTTTCTTT. It yields the protein CASSEFIGRDTEAFF. V and J are TRBV9 and TRBJ1-1, with unresolved D. CDR1 is SGDLS and CDR2 is YYNGEE in the germline V gene. V lost 3 bases and J 3 bases, leaving 15 bases between the germline ends. CDR3 length: 15 residues.

J is TRBJ2-1 and V is TRBV29-1; 11 nucleotides line up with TRBD1. The length of the CDR3 is 13 residues. V trimming: 0 bases; J trimming: 13 bases; junction bases outside the gene matches: 5. CDR1 and CDR2 from the germline V gene are SQVTM and ANQGSEA. CDR3 coding DNA: TGCAGCGTTGAAGACTGGACAGGGGGCTCTCAGTTCTTC. Its translation: CSVEDWTGGSQFF.

The chain recombines TRBV7-6 with TRBJ2-7, with TRBD1 matching 9 bases. This CDR3 has 15 amino acids. The trim removed 5 bases at V and 3 bases at J, leaving 8 bases unmatched. Germline V CDR1 and CDR2: SGHVS, FNYEAQ. For the CDR3, the DNA is TGTGCCAGCAGCGCGGCACAGGGGGCCAACTACGAGCAGTACTTC. Encoded protein: CASSAAQGANYEQYF.

The genes are TRBV7-8 and TRBJ2-7, with D tentatively TRBD1 (6 bases). The germline CDR1 and CDR2 sequences are SGHVS and FQNEAQ. The germline V and J ends were trimmed by 2 bases and 2 bases, with 13 bases remaining between them. This CDR3 has 15 residues. The CDR3 spells CASSLRQGQPYEQYF. The CDR3, as DNA: TGTGCCAGCAGCTTACGCCAGGGACAACCCTACGAGCAGTACTTC.

The chain joins TRBV5-1 to TRBJ1-5; TRBD1 matches 8 bases. The germline V gene has CDR1 SGHRS and CDR2 YFSETQ. V lost 4 bases to trimming and J lost 2 bases; unmatched junction nucleotides: 2. The CDR3 has 14 amino acids. The CDR3 DNA reads TGCGCCAGCAGCCAGGGACAGGGCAATCAGCCCCAGCATTTT. Amino acid sequence: CASSQGQGNQPQHF.

The V and J genes are TRBV10-3 and TRBJ1-4, with D possibly being TRBD1 (5 bases). Germline V gene sequence: CDR1 ENHRY, CDR2 SYGVKD. V lost 3 bases and J 8 bases, leaving 13 bases between the germline ends. The CDR3 spans 14 residues. Here the CDR3 reads CAISDSNGGEKLFF. CDR3 coding DNA: TGTGCCATCAGTGACTCCAATGGGGGGGAAAAACTGTTTTTT.

The chain recombines TRBV4-1 with TRBJ2-7; D is ambiguous. Trimming removed 1 base from V and 1 base from J, with 20 bases in between. The CDR3 spans 18 residues. Per germline, CDR1 MGHRA and CDR2 YSYEKL. The CDR3 loop is CASSQGLLRRSGSYEQYF. CDR3 nucleotides: TGCGCCAGCAGCCAAGGCTTATTAAGGAGAAGTGGGTCCTACGAGCAGTACTTC.

The rearrangement links TRBV25-1 to TRBJ1-4; possible D gene TRBD1, 5 bases. Germline V lookup: CDR1 MGHDK, CDR2 SYGVNS. CDR3 size: 13 residues. V lost 3 bases and J 8 bases, leaving 10 bases between the germline ends. CDR3 nucleotide sequence: TGTGCCAGCAGTGATGGGGGAGGGGAAAAACTGTTTTTT. Residues: CASSDGGGEKLFF.